This T cell receptor beta chain comes out of a study of cytomegalovirus exposure and HLA in healthy donors. PCR was performed using 60 Vbeta and 13 Jbeta primers. Generated by immunoSEQ multiplex PCR, the TCRdb table keeps only in-frame clones and is missing some. Of around 58,000 clones in the sample, 60% to 85% were seen once. Germline CDR1 reads SGDLS; CDR2 reads YYNGEE. Trimming stripped 0 bases from V and 4 bases from J, with 7 bases between. This CDR3 contains 13 residues. This TCR came from a male donor in good health and CMV-seropositive. The sequencing input was PBMCs. The V and J genes are TRBV9 and TRBJ1-2; D uncertain. CDR3 region: CASSVGTGYGYTF. The CDR3 nucleotides read TGTGCCAGCAGCGTAGGAACCGGCTATGGCTACACCTTC.